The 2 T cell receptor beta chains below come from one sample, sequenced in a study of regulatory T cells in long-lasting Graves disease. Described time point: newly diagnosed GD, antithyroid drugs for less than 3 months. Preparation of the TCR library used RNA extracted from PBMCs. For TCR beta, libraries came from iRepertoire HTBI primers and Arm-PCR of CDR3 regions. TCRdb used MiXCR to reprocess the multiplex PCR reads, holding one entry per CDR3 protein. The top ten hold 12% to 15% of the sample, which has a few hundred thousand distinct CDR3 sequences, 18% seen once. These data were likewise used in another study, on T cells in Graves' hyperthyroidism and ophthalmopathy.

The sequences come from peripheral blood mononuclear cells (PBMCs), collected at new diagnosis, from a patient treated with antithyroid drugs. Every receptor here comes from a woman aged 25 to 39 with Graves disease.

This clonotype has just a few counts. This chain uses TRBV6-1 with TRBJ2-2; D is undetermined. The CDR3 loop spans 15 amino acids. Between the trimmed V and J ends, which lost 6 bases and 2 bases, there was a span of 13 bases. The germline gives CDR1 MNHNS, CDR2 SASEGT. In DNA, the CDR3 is TGTGCCAGCAGGCCGCATACAGTAAACACCGGGGAGCTGTTTTTT. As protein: CASRPHTVNTGELFF.

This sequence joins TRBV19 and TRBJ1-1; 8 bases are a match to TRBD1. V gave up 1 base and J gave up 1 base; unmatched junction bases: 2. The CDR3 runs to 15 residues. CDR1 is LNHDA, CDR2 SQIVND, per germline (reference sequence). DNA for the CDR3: TGTGCCAGTAGTATAGGGCAGGGGGCGAACACTGAAGCTTTCTTT. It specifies CASSIGQGANTEAFF.